A single sample gave rise to the 9 T cell receptor beta chains below, sequenced in a study of CD8+CD57+ T cells in acquired aplastic anemia. Genomic DNA constituted the template upon which TCR beta VDJ and CDR3 profiling was performed. From the reads, TCRdb called clonotypes with MiXCR, one entry per CDR3 protein. The sample yields a few hundred thousand distinct CDR3 sequences, roughly 50% seen once. Patients who underwent sequencing had shown CD8+CD57+ cell expansion by flow cytometry. Material for sequencing was sorted CD4+, CD8+, or CD8+CD57+ T cells (not recorded which) from PBMCs. The origin of the receptors is a human donor with aplastic anemia.

The rearrangement links TRBV20-1 to TRBJ1-5, with 7 bases identical to TRBD1. This CDR3 is built from 18 residues. V gave up 2 bases and J gave up 1 base; unmatched junction bases: 14. Germline CDR1 DFQATT, CDR2 SNEGSKA (reference sequence). The DNA of the CDR3 is TGCAGTGCTAGACCGACAGGGTATGTGGTAACCAGCAATCAGCCCCAGCATTTT. Residues: CSARPTGYVVTSNQPQHF.

The rearrangement uses TRBV2 and TRBJ1-4; 8 bases match TRBD1. The germline gives CDR1 SNHLY, CDR2 FYNNEI. V was pared by 7 bases and J by 8 bases, with 9 bases of the junction left unmatched. CDR3 length: 14 amino acids. CDR3 coding DNA: TGTGCCAGCACCCGGACAGGGAGAGGAGAAAAACTGTTTTTT. Protein: CASTRTGRGEKLFF.

J is TRBJ1-4 and V is TRBV7-3; TRBD1 matches at 10 bases. Losses at the gene ends were 10 bases for V and 8 bases for J; bases not matched to a gene: 16. Germline CDR1 and CDR2: SGHTA and FQGTGA. The CDR3 totals 16 residues. The CDR3 DNA follows: TGTGCCATGTGCAACTTTTCCGGGACAGGGGTGGAAAAACTGTTTTTT. It is translated as CAMCNFSGTGVEKLFF.

This chain joins TRBV28 and TRBJ1-6, with 8 bases matching TRBD1. From germline, CDR1 is MDHEN and CDR2 SYDVKM. The ends lost 3 bases at V and 9 bases at J; junction bases unmatched: 7. The CDR3 extends over 15 amino acids. DNA for the CDR3: TGTGCCAGCAGTTTTGCGGCAGGGGGCCGTTCACCCCTCCACTTT. It yields the protein CASSFAAGGRSPLHF.

This clonotype was detected ten times or more. This chain joins TRBV14 and TRBJ1-2, with a weak D call TRBD1 (6 bases). Trimming removed 4 bases at V and 8 bases at J, with 14 bases between. This CDR3 comprises 13 residues. The germline gives CDR1 SGHDN, CDR2 FVKESK. The CDR3 nucleotides read TGTGCCAGCAGCCGGGGGCTACGTGGCGGCTACACCTTC. Translating gives CASSRGLRGGYTF.

Comment on this clonotype: This may come from a read error, since a much larger clone is one base off. V is TRBV6-5 and J is TRBJ1-1; the D gene is possibly TRBD1 (5 bases). CDR3 size: 14 residues. The germline V gene has CDR1 MNHEY and CDR2 SVGAGI. The chain's CDR3 is CASSYKGTGTVAFF. CDR3 in DNA: TGTGCCAGCAGTTACAAGGGAACAGGCACTGTAGCTTTCTTT.

The genes are TRBV25-1 and TRBJ2-7, with 13 nucleotides matching TRBD2. Germline-derived CDR1 and CDR2 are MGHDK and SYGVNS. The CDR3 loop spans 17 amino acids. After removal of 6 bases from V and 2 bases from J, the junction contained 10 bases not matched to a gene. CDR3 region: CASSAAGTSGVTYEQYF. The CDR3 nucleotides read TGTGCCAGCAGCGCCGCCGGGACTAGCGGGGTAACCTACGAGCAGTACTTC.

With respect to this clonotype: This could be a read error, since a much larger clone is one nucleotide away. The V call is TRBV5-5, the J call TRBJ2-7; no definite D call. Germline CDR1 reads SGHKS; CDR2 reads YYEKEE (reference sequence). The CDR3 covers 11 residues. CDR3 region: CASTIRGEQYF. The CDR3 DNA follows: TGCGCCAGCACCATCCGCGGTGAGCAGTACTTC.

Points on this clonotype: A read error may be the cause here, since a much bigger clone is one base away. This chain uses TRBV7-6 with TRBJ1-1; perhaps TRBD1 as D (6 bases). CDR1 SGHVS and CDR2 FNYEAQ come from the germline V gene. The CDR3 totals 14 residues. The CDR3 nucleotides read TGTGCCGGCAGCATTGCAAGGGGGGACACTGAAGCTTTCTTT. Encoded protein: CAGSIARGDTEAFF.